Below, one T cell receptor (beta chain) is given with its context. There are many counts of this clonotype. Its antigen target is currently unknown. The input lacks base qualities; no much larger clone sits a single base away. Libraries were constructed by multiplex PCR. The instrument was an Illumina HiSeq 4000. iRepertoire HTBI primers and Arm-PCR amplification of CDR3 regions were used to construct TCR beta libraries. Before sequencing, the PCR products went through gel purification. The authors' pipeline ran thus. A total of some 60 TRBV and approximately 13 TRBJ segments were identified across samples and were used for gene usage analysis of CDR3 amino acid clonotypes. Filtered high-quality paired reads were merged into contigs using COPE and FqMerger. BLAST was used to align contigs to IMGT TRBV, TRBD and TRBJ reference genes, and CDR3 was defined according to IMGT. Clonotypes above 0.1% frequency were classified as highly expanded clones. Repertoire diversity was measured by Shannon entropy, and V-J evenness by the Gini coefficient. A clonotype found in more than one individual was treated as public. TCRdb reanalyzed the raw reads on its own, using fastp at Q25 for trimming and MiXCR for clone calling, and kept in-frame beta chains. For every CDR3 protein sequence, its rows merge into one entry that carries the most common genes and DNA. TCRdb's processing, not the authors', yielded these V and J calls. The sample table holds some 330,000 distinct CDR3 sequences, of which approximately 25% were seen once. The ten largest account for approximately 27% of the sample.

The sample comes from a study of regulatory T cells in long-lasting Graves disease (dated by TCRdb to 2020 to 2023). Background for the entire study: Persistent Graves' disease meant more than 5 years of antithyroid drug treatment with TSH receptor autoantibodies that stayed positive. Persistent Graves' disease patients were compared with newly diagnosed Graves' disease patients by peripheral blood TCR sequencing and RNA sequencing. The study was conducted in China and was registered as a clinical trial. TCR sequencing covered some 13 persistent and about 20 newly diagnosed Graves' disease patients, 33 samples in total. In the clinical cohort, patients with persistent Graves' disease had used antithyroid drugs for an average of roughly ten years.

The investigation overall reported the following: Only peripheral blood was studied, because thyroid tissue, the primary lesion, was inaccessible. Compared with newly diagnosed patients, persistent Graves' disease patients had lower TCR Shannon entropy and fewer highly expanded clones, which suggests clonal expansion. Only the TCR beta chain was sequenced and analyzed. Preferential use of TRBV28, TRBJ1-2 and TRBJ2-5 was observed in persistent disease, whereas TRBV20-1 and TRBJ2-1 were favored in newly diagnosed disease. The small sample size was acknowledged by the authors as a limitation that may reduce accuracy. Patients with persistent disease shared more public clonotypes (around 2,500) than newly diagnosed patients did (approximately 990).

The CDR3 covers 14 residues, taking in both the cysteine and the phenylalanine. Only CDR3 DNA remains: 42 bases, in frame from the first base. For CDR1 and CDR2, the germline V gene (reference sequence) lists SEHNR and FQNEAQ. V loses 3 bases, J loses 4 bases, and the germline ends lie 13 bases apart. The label giving this sample's time point can be read as: persistent/refractory GD, antithyroid drugs over 5 years with positive TRAb. RNA was extracted from PBMCs in TRIzol for both TCR sequencing and RNA sequencing. The diagnosis of Graves' disease followed American Thyroid Association guidelines. The patients came from an endocrinology department in Xi'an, China. Each patient gave roughly 10 milliliters of peripheral blood, collected in an EDTA anticoagulant tube. Ficoll Paque Plus density gradient separation was used to isolate PBMCs, and no further T cell sorting was performed. RNA quality was checked with an Agilent 2100 Bioanalyzer and agarose gel, and concentration with a NanoDrop 2000.

This sequence was found in a woman aged 40 to 55 with Graves disease. Donor details come from another sample of the same person, matched by shared clones. The chain is assembled from TRBV7-9 and TRBJ2-7; the D gene is unclear. Sample: peripheral blood mononuclear cells (PBMCs), taken when the disease was refractory, from a patient treated with antithyroid drugs. The nucleotide sequence is given as TGTGCCAGCAGCTTCGCCGGCTTGAGATACGAGCAGTACTTC. Its coded protein is CASSFAGLRYEQYF. The reference TRBV7-9 and TRBJ2-7 proteins fill in what lies around the CDR3, so the full variable domain reads DTGVSQNPRHKITKRGQNVTFRCDPISEHNRLYWYRQTLGQGPEFLTYFQNEAQLEKSRLLSDRFSAERPKGSFSTLEIQRTEQGDSAMYLCASSFAGLRYEQYFGPGTRLTVT.